One sample yielded the 22 T cell receptor beta chains listed below, sequenced in a study of shared clonotypes between healthy human individuals. Using immunoSEQ multiplex PCR, the repertoire was profiled, and TCRdb retains in-frame clones only, with some absent. The data show 2 million to 2.5 million clones, 85% to 95% seen once. Sequencing used naive CD4+ T cells from PBMCs. This sample's subset: CD45RA+ positively selected. The receptors come from a man younger than 30 in good health. Some clones in this sample may be carry-over from other donors' samples.

To note about this clone: In the same sample, other DNA sequences code for this CDR3. The chain employs TRBV2 and TRBJ1-5, with 7 bases identical to TRBD1. CDR3 length: 14 residues. The germline CDR1 and CDR2 sequences are SNHLY and FYNNEI. V trimming: 6 bases; J trimming: 1 base; junction bases outside the gene matches: 3. CDR3 residues: CASRAQGSNQPQHF. For the CDR3, the DNA is TGTGCCAGCAGGGCACAGGGGAGCAATCAGCCCCAGCATTTT.

The gene calls are TRBV6-1 and TRBJ1-5; perhaps TRBD1 as D (5 bases). The CDR3 has 15 residues. V gave up 6 bases and J gave up 4 bases, with 16 bases separating them. Germline loops: CDR1 MNHNS, CDR2 SASEGT. The CDR3 region is CASSVNVGGNQPQHF. The CDR3, as DNA: TGTGCCAGCAGCGTGAACGTGGGGGGTAATCAGCCCCAGCATTTT.

The rearrangement joins TRBV6-1 to TRBJ1-5, with D possibly matching TRBD1 (5 bases). The ends were cut back, 6 bases at V and 0 bases at J, with 12 bases in the middle. This CDR3 has 15 amino acids. The germline V gene encodes CDR1 MNHNS and CDR2 SASEGT. This chain's CDR3 is CASSFREYSNQPQHF. DNA for the CDR3: TGTGCCAGCAGCTTCAGGGAGTATAGCAATCAGCCCCAGCATTTT.

The V gene is TRBV9, the J gene TRBJ1-3, with D uncertain. V was pared by 7 bases and J by 0 bases, with 17 bases between. Germline loops: CDR1 SGDLS, CDR2 YYNGEE. There are 16 residues in the CDR3. This chain's CDR3 is CASDDRPLISGNTIYF. CDR3 bases: TGTGCCAGCGATGATCGGCCCCTCATCTCTGGAAACACCATATATTTT.

The chain joins TRBV28 to TRBJ2-5, with 7 bases aligning to TRBD1. J gave up 5 bases and V 6 bases, and 18 bases lay outside the gene matches. This CDR3 has 17 amino acids. Germline values: CDR1 MDHEN, CDR2 SYDVKM. CDR3: CASRYPTGDKKGETQYF. Written as DNA, the CDR3 is TGTGCCAGCAGGTATCCCACAGGGGACAAGAAAGGGGAGACCCAGTACTTC.

The chain is built from TRBV5-1 and TRBJ2-3, with 8 bases fitting TRBD2. CDR3 size: 15 residues. The J segment lost 0 bases and the V segment lost 3 bases, leaving 3 bases of the junction unmatched. CDR1 is SGHRS, CDR2 YFSETQ, per germline. The CDR3 coding sequence is TGCGCCAGCAGCTCTCCTAGCGGGAGCACAGATACGCAGTATTTT. Translation gives CASSSPSGSTDTQYF. Variable domain in full (rest from reference TRBV5-1 and TRBJ2-3): KAGVTQTPRYLIKTRGQQVTLSCSPISGHRSVSWYQQTPGQGLQFLFEYFSETQRNKGNFPGRFSGRQFSNSRSEMNVSTLELGDSALYLCASSSPSGSTDTQYFGPGTRLTVL.

V is TRBV2 and J is TRBJ2-7; 9 bases agree with TRBD2. Germline lookup yields CDR1 SNHLY and CDR2 FYNNEI. Unmatched junction bases numbered 9, after V lost 3 bases and J lost 3 bases. There are 16 residues in the CDR3. The CDR3 spells CASSDWSSGILYEQYF. The CDR3 DNA reads TGTGCCAGCAGTGACTGGTCTAGCGGGATACTCTACGAGCAGTACTTC.

The V gene is TRBV7-9, the J gene TRBJ2-2; TRBD2 matches at 14 bases. The CDR3 is made up of 19 amino acids. The J segment lost 6 bases and the V segment lost 5 bases, leaving 14 bases of the junction unmatched. Germline V gives CDR1 SEHNR, CDR2 FQNEAQ (reference sequence). CDR3 DNA sequence: TGTGCCAGCAGCACCCGGGGACTAGCGGGAGCACCGGGGTCCGGGGAGCTGTTTTTT. It yields the protein CASSTRGLAGAPGSGELFF.

The rearrangement uses TRBV6-6 and TRBJ2-3; D might be TRBD2 (5 bases). The CDR3 consists of 15 residues. Germline values: CDR1 MNHNY, CDR2 SVGAGI (reference sequence). V was trimmed by 4 bases and J by 4 bases, leaving 15 bases between them. CDR3 sequence (DNA): TGTGCCAGCAGTTTACTCAGGCCTAGCTCAGATACGCAGTATTTT. As protein: CASSLLRPSSDTQYF.

The chain couples TRBV2 to TRBJ2-3; D is undetermined. CDR1 SNHLY and CDR2 FYNNEI come from the germline V gene. V gave up 8 bases and J gave up 14 bases, with 20 bases separating them. CDR3 length equals 12 residues. CDR3 residues: CASVPFSKPPYF. The DNA for the CDR3 is TGTGCCAGCGTGCCGTTCTCGAAACCTCCGTATTTT.

The rearrangement links TRBV11-3 to TRBJ2-1; the D gene is possibly TRBD2 (5 bases). CDR1 is SGHNT, CDR2 YENEEA, per germline. The CDR3 consists of 14 residues. Trimming took off 5 bases at V and 5 bases at J, with 13 bases between the two ends. Here the CDR3 DNA reads TGTGCCAGCAGCATTACTAGTGCGGACAATGAGCAGTTCTTC. Translation gives CASSITSADNEQFF.

The rearrangement uses TRBV5-1 and TRBJ1-1; 7 positions agree with TRBD1. V was clipped by 3 bases and J by 7 bases; unmatched bases: 12. The CDR3 extends over 15 amino acids. Germline V gene sequence: CDR1 SGHRS, CDR2 YFSETQ. As DNA, the CDR3 is TGCGCCAGCAGCTCCCGACAGGGAGGTAAGGGTGAAGCTTTCTTT. Protein product: CASSSRQGGKGEAFF.

In its sample, this clone was seen once. This same CDR3 is encoded by further DNA sequences in the sample. The chain links TRBV30 to TRBJ2-7; 8 nucleotides line up with TRBD1. The germline V gene encodes CDR1 GTSNPN and CDR2 SVGIG (reference sequence). The CDR3 totals 14 residues. V dropped 0 bases and J dropped 2; count of bases not matched to a gene: 3. CDR3 residues: CAWSVAGGPYEQYF. For the CDR3, the DNA is TGTGCCTGGAGTGTAGCAGGGGGCCCCTACGAGCAGTACTTC.

The chain is built from TRBV19 and TRBJ2-1, with 8 bases lining up with TRBD1. Trimming cost V 6 bases and J 5 bases; bases outside gene matches: 15. The CDR3 has 17 amino acids. The germline V gene encodes CDR1 LNHDA and CDR2 SQIVND (reference sequence). The CDR3 coding sequence is TGTGCCAGTAGCAAGGGAGGTGGCAGGGGGCGGAACAATGAGCAGTTCTTC. It is translated as CASSKGGGRGRNNEQFF. The full variable domain, in which reference TRBV19 and TRBJ2-1 provide the parts outside the CDR3, is DGGITQSPKYLFRKEGQNVTLSCEQNLNHDAMYWYRQDPGQGLRLIYYSQIVNDFQKGDIAEGYSVSREKKESFPLTVTSAQKNPTAFYLCASSKGGGRGRNNEQFFGPGTRLTVL.

The gene calls are TRBV5-1 and TRBJ2-7, with D hard to call. The CDR3 consists of 14 residues. V lost 0 bases to trimming and J lost 2 bases, with 9 bases between them. Germline lookup yields CDR1 SGHRS and CDR2 YFSETQ. CDR3 residues: CASSLEGPAYEQYF. CDR3 DNA: TGCGCCAGCAGCTTGGAAGGACCCGCCTACGAGCAGTACTTC.

The CDR3 loop is CASTLGTGSSGNTIYF. The CDR3 DNA is TGTGCCAGCACACTAGGGACAGGCAGCTCTGGAAACACCATATATTTT. This chain joins TRBV28 and TRBJ1-3; 8 bases align to TRBD1. The CDR3 runs to 16 residues. Germline V CDR1 and CDR2: MDHEN, SYDVKM. Losses at the gene ends were 7 bases for V and 0 bases for J; bases not matched to a gene: 8.

A word on this clone: Distinct nucleotide sequences in the sample also encode this CDR3. This chain uses TRBV7-3 with TRBJ2-5, with a possible D match to TRBD2 (5 bases). The germline gives CDR1 SGHTA, CDR2 FQGTGA. The CDR3 covers 13 residues. V dropped 2 bases and J dropped 5 bases, with 9 bases sitting between them. The chain's CDR3 is CASSLGRGETQYF. The DNA for the CDR3 is TGTGCCAGCAGCTTAGGGCGAGGGGAGACCCAGTACTTC.

The chain employs TRBV27 and TRBJ2-5, with D possibly TRBD1 on 5 matching bases. The CDR3 is made up of 15 amino acids. Trimming shortened V by 3 bases and J by 5 bases, and 16 bases separated the two germline ends. Germline V gene sequence: CDR1 MNHEY, CDR2 SMNVEV (reference sequence). CDR3 loop: CASSFSWGPMETQYF. CDR3 sequence (DNA): TGTGCCAGCAGTTTCTCCTGGGGCCCCATGGAGACCCAGTACTTC.

The V gene is TRBV5-1, the J gene TRBJ2-6; D is uncertain. CDR1 and CDR2 (germline): SGHRS, YFSETQ. V was pared by 0 bases and J by 2 bases, with 12 bases between. The CDR3 totals 17 residues. The CDR3 protein is CASSLALQLPGANVLTF. The CDR3 DNA sequence: TGCGCCAGCAGCTTGGCCTTACAGCTGCCTGGGGCCAACGTCCTGACTTTC.

The genes are TRBV28 and TRBJ2-7; 11 bases align to TRBD2. The germline V gene has CDR1 MDHEN and CDR2 SYDVKM. V lost 6 bases and J lost 2; bases outside the gene matches: 3. This CDR3 is 14 amino acids long. The CDR3 DNA is TGTGCCAGCAGGGGGACTAGCGGTACCTACGAGCAGTACTTC. Its protein is CASRGTSGTYEQYF.

J is TRBJ2-2 and V is TRBV28; possible D gene TRBD2, 6 bases. Trimming stripped 7 bases from V and 0 bases from J, with 18 bases between. The CDR3 runs to 17 residues. Germline assignment: CDR1 MDHEN and CDR2 SYDVKM. The chain's CDR3 is CASNPAGIITNTGELFF. The CDR3 coding sequence is TGTGCCAGCAACCCGGCGGGGATAATCACGAACACCGGGGAGCTGTTTTTT.

This chain connects TRBV28 to TRBJ1-5; maybe TRBD1 (5 bases). The CDR3 loop spans 13 amino acids. V was pared by 4 bases and J by 5 bases, with 9 bases between. The germline gives CDR1 MDHEN, CDR2 SYDVKM. The CDR3 DNA reads as TGTGCCAGCAGTTCAGGGTTGGATCAGCCCCAGCATTTT. Translation gives CASSSGLDQPQHF.